These 18 T cell receptor beta chains share one sample of origin, sequenced in a study of blood T cell repertoires in COVID-19. The protocol was immunoSEQ multiplex PCR, while the TCRdb copy is restricted to in-frame clones and leaves out a portion. The sample holds over 150,000 clones; over 75% are singletons and the top ten take approximately 2.6%. The sequenced material came from peripheral blood. These receptors all come from a man aged 65 to 85 with acute or convalescent COVID-19.

The chain combines TRBV6-5 with TRBJ1-5, with TRBD1 matching 8 bases. The V gene end was trimmed by 7 bases and the J gene end by 9 bases; junction bases not matched to a gene: 14. This CDR3 comprises 15 residues. Germline lookup yields CDR1 MNHEY and CDR2 SVGAGI. CDR3 coding DNA: TGTGCCAGCACCGAGGACAGGGCCTATCTATGGCCCCAGCATTTT. Protein: CASTEDRAYLWPQHF.

This chain uses TRBV9 with TRBJ2-5; 7 nucleotides match TRBD2. Germline-derived CDR1 and CDR2 are SGDLS and YYNGEE. Losses at the gene ends were 0 bases for V and 3 bases for J; bases not matched to a gene: 8. This CDR3 is built from 16 residues. The CDR3 nucleotides read TGTGCCAGCAGCGTAGTTCAGCGGGATTCAGAAGAGACCCAGTACTTC. Its translation: CASSVVQRDSEETQYF. The whole variable domain, remainder taken from reference TRBV9 and TRBJ2-5, is DSGVTQTPKHLITATGQRVTLRCSPRSGDLSVYWYQQSLDQGLQFLIQYYNGEERAKGNILERFSAQQFPDLHSELNLSSLELGDSALYFCASSVVQRDSEETQYFGPGTRLLVL.

The chain carries TRBV2 and TRBJ1-3; the match to TRBD1 covers 7 bases. CDR3 length equals 14 residues. Germline CDR1 and CDR2: SNHLY and FYNNEI. Trimming removed 6 bases from V and 1 base from J; junction bases left unmatched: 3. The CDR3 reads CASSDRDSGNTIYF. CDR3 coding DNA: TGTGCCAGCAGCGACAGGGATTCTGGAAACACCATATATTTT.

The chain is built from TRBV11-1 and TRBJ1-1; 7 positions agree with TRBD1. The germline V gene encodes CDR1 SGHAT and CDR2 FQDESV (reference sequence). Unmatched junction bases numbered 9, after V lost 5 bases and J lost 3 bases. The length of the CDR3 is 15 residues. CDR3 nucleotides: TGTGCCAGCAGCGTTAACAGGGGAAGGGACACTGAAGCTTTCTTT. Translating it yields CASSVNRGRDTEAFF.

This clone has a handful of counts. The chain carries TRBV7-6 and TRBJ2-7, with TRBD1 matching 9 bases. Per germline, CDR1 SGHVS and CDR2 FNYEAQ. The CDR3 is 16 amino acids. The junction had 9 bases not matched to a gene; V was cut back by 1 base and J by 5 bases. The CDR3 protein is CASSLGSGTGTDEQYF. For the CDR3, the DNA is TGTGCCAGCAGCTTAGGTTCTGGGACAGGGACCGACGAGCAGTACTTC.

V usage is TRBV4-1 and J usage is TRBJ2-2, with 7 positions matching TRBD1. Germline V gene data show CDR1 as MGHRA and CDR2 as YSYEKL. The trim removed 4 bases at V and 2 bases at J, leaving 4 bases unmatched. The CDR3 is made up of 15 amino acids. The CDR3 is CASSPRDSNTGELFF. The CDR3 DNA reads TGCGCCAGCAGCCCCCGGGACAGCAACACCGGGGAGCTGTTTTTT.

The chain couples TRBV7-2 to TRBJ1-2; the D is unclear. V was cut by 8 bases and J by 2 bases, with 6 bases left in between. The CDR3 loop spans 11 amino acids. The germline V gene has CDR1 SGHTA and CDR2 FQGNSA. The CDR3 bases are TGTGCCAGCGCCCAGAACTATGGCTACACCTTC. It translates to CASAQNYGYTF.

The V call is TRBV6-6, the J call TRBJ2-3; D might be TRBD2 (5 bases). Germline V gene lookup returns CDR1 MNHNY and CDR2 SVGAGI (reference sequence). The CDR3 extends over 14 amino acids. V was shortened by 2 bases and J by 4 bases, with 10 bases between the two germline ends. The CDR3 sequence is CASSYEGDADTQYF. The CDR3 bases are TGTGCCAGCAGTTACGAGGGTGACGCAGATACGCAGTATTTT.

This clone appeared a few times. The chain has TRBV3-1 (or the pseudogene TRBV3-2) and TRBJ1-2; TRBD1 matches at 10 bases. There are 14 residues in the CDR3. The junction had 4 bases not matched to a gene; V was cut back by 3 bases and J by 6 bases. CDR1 LGHDT and CDR2 YNNKEL come from the germline V gene (reference sequence). The CDR3 is CASSQTGTGDGYTF. The CDR3 nucleotides are TGTGCCAGCAGCCAGACAGGGACAGGGGATGGCTACACCTTC.

This chain uses TRBV20-1 with TRBJ1-1; D unresolved. Germline-derived CDR1 and CDR2 are DFQATT and SNEGSKA (reference sequence). With 3 bases removed from V and 5 bases from J, the gap between germline ends came to 13 bases. This CDR3 region has 13 residues. The chain's CDR3 is CSASYDGRTEAFF. The CDR3 DNA reads TGCAGTGCTAGTTATGACGGGAGGACTGAAGCTTTCTTT.

The V gene is TRBV28, the J gene TRBJ2-4; 7 bases are a match to TRBD1. Germline CDR1 is MDHEN and CDR2 is SYDVKM. The CDR3 extends over 14 amino acids. The J segment lost 6 bases and the V segment lost 2 bases, leaving 4 bases of the junction unmatched. CDR3: CASSLTGALNIQYF. The CDR3 DNA sequence: TGTGCCAGCAGTTTAACAGGGGCCCTAAACATTCAGTACTTC.

The chain joins TRBV6-5 to TRBJ1-5; 9 positions match TRBD1. The CDR3 totals 15 residues. Germline CDR1 reads MNHEY; CDR2 reads SVGAGI. Trimming took 6 bases from V and 7 from J; bases not matched to a gene: 10. The CDR3 nucleotides read TGTGCCAGCAGGCCTGGGACAGGGAAAGGCCAGCCCCAGCATTTT. Its protein product is CASRPGTGKGQPQHF.

The chain has TRBV19 and TRBJ2-1, with 7 bases identical to TRBD1. The CDR3 extends over 17 amino acids. The ends lost 5 bases at V and 7 bases at J; junction bases unmatched: 17. Germline CDR1 reads LNHDA; CDR2 reads SQIVND (reference sequence). As DNA, the CDR3 is TGTGCCAGTAGTCCCACCCCGACAGGGATTTTTGTGAATGAGCAGTTCTTC. This sequence encodes CASSPTPTGIFVNEQFF.

This chain connects TRBV6-5 to TRBJ1-2; 7 bases are a match to TRBD1. The trim removed 6 bases at V and 6 bases at J, leaving 10 bases unmatched. Germline loops: CDR1 MNHEY, CDR2 SVGAGI. The CDR3 totals 14 residues. The CDR3 loop is CASSRGDRLDGYTF. CDR3 DNA: TGTGCCAGCAGCAGAGGGGACAGACTGGATGGCTACACCTTC.

The rearrangement joins TRBV15 to TRBJ2-7, with D perhaps TRBD1 (5 bases). V lost 0 bases to trimming and J lost 5 bases, with 11 bases between them. CDR1 and CDR2 (germline): LNHNV, YYDKDF (reference sequence). The CDR3 loop spans 14 amino acids. CDR3 sequence (DNA): TGTGCCACCAGCAGAGAGGGGCTTCGGGACGAGCAGTACTTC. Residues: CATSREGLRDEQYF.

J is TRBJ1-1 and V is TRBV2; a possible D gene is TRBD1 (6 bases). V was trimmed by 3 bases and J by 8 bases, leaving 13 bases between them. The CDR3 contains 13 residues. Germline CDR1 is SNHLY and CDR2 is FYNNEI. CDR3 region: CASSDLQGREAFF. The CDR3 nucleotides read TGTGCCAGCAGTGACTTACAGGGAAGGGAAGCTTTCTTT.

This clone was seen more than once but under ten times. The V gene is TRBV4-1, the J gene TRBJ2-3, with a possible D match to TRBD2 (6 bases). The CDR3 runs to 16 residues. CDR1 MGHRA and CDR2 YSYEKL come from the germline V gene. The V and J ends lost 0 bases and 5 bases respectively, with 15 bases between them. The DNA of the CDR3 is TGCGCCAGCAGCCAAGATGGGGGGACCGTACTAGATACGCAGTATTTT. It is translated as CASSQDGGTVLDTQYF.

The chain has TRBV28 and TRBJ1-2; D remains unclear. The CDR3 contains 16 residues. Deletions cut 3 bases from V and 0 bases from J, with 14 bases between. Germline lookup yields CDR1 MDHEN and CDR2 SYDVKM. DNA of the CDR3: TGTGCCAGCAGTTTTCAAGCCTCCACCTCTAACTATGGCTACACCTTC. Protein: CASSFQASTSNYGYTF.